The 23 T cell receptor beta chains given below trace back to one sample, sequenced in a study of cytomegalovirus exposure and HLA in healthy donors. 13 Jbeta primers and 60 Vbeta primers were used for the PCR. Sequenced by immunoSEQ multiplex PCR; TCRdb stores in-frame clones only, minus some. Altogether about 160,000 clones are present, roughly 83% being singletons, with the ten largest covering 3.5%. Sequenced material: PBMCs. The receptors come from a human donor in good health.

The CDR3 loop reads CASSPGPSSYEQYF. CDR3 nucleotide sequence: TGTGCCAGCAGCCCGGGTCCCAGCTCCTACGAGCAGTACTTC. V usage is TRBV11-3 and J usage is TRBJ2-7; D remains ambiguous. Germline CDR1 and CDR2: SGHNT and YENEEA. V was trimmed by 5 bases and J by 0 bases, leaving 11 bases between them. The CDR3 is made up of 14 amino acids.

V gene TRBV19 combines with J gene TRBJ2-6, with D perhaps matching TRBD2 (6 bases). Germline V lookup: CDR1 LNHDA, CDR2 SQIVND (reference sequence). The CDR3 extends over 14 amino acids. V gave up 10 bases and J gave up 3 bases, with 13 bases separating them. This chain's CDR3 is CATTRGYGANVLTF. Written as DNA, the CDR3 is TGTGCCACCACTCGGGGGTATGGGGCCAACGTCCTGACTTTC.

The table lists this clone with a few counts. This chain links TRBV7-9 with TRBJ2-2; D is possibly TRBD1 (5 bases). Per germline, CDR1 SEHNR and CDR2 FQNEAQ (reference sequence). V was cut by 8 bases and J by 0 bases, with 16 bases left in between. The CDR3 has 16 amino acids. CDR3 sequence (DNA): TGTGCCAGCGCCGGGCCCCAGGGCGCGAACACCGGGGAGCTGTTTTTT. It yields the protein CASAGPQGANTGELFF.

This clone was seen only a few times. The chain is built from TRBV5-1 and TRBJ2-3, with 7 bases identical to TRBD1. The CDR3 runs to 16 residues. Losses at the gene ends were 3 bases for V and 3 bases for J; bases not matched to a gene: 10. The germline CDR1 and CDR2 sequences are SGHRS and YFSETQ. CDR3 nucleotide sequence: TGCGCCAGCAGCTCGCTAAACAGGGGAAGGACAGATACGCAGTATTTT. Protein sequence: CASSSLNRGRTDTQYF.

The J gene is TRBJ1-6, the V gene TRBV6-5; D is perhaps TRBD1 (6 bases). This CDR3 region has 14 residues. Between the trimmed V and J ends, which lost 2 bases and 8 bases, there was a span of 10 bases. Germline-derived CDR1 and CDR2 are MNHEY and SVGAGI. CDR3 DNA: TGTGCCAGCAGTTACCGGGCAGGGGATTCACCCCTCCACTTT. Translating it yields CASSYRAGDSPLHF.

As DNA, the CDR3 is TGTGCCAGCAGTTTAGACGGCAGGGGCCTTCGAAACACCATATATTTT. As protein: CASSLDGRGLRNTIYF. This chain connects TRBV28 to TRBJ1-3; a weak D match, TRBD1 (6 bases). Trimming stripped 2 bases from V and 5 bases from J, with 16 bases between. The CDR3 contains 16 residues. Germline CDR1 and CDR2: MDHEN and SYDVKM. Using reference TRBV28 and TRBJ1-3 for the parts outside the CDR3, the full variable domain is DVKVTQSSRYLVKRTGEKVFLECVQDMDHENMFWYRQDPGLGLRLIYFSYDVKMKEKGDIPEGYSVSREKKERFSLILESASTNQTSMYLCASSLDGRGLRNTIYFGEGSWLTVV.

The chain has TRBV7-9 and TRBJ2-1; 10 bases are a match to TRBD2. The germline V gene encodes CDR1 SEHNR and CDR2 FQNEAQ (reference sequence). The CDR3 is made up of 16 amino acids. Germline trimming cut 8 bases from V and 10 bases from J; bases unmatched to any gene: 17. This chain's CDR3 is CASAQGRSSGRHEQFF. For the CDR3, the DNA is TGTGCCAGCGCTCAAGGGCGGTCTAGCGGGAGACACGAGCAGTTCTTC.

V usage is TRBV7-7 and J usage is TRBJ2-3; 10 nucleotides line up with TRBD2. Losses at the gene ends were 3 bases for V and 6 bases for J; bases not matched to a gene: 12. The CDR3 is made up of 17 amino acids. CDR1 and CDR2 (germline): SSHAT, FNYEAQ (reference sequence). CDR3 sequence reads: CASSLSPTSGAKDTQYF. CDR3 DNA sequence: TGTGCCAGCAGCTTGAGTCCAACTAGCGGGGCCAAGGATACGCAGTATTTT.

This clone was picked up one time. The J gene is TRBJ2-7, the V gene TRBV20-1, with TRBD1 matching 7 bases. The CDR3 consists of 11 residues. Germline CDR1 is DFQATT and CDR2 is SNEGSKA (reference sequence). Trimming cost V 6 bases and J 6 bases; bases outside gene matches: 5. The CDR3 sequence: CSARGRGEQYF. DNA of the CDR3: TGCAGTGCGAGGGGGCGAGGCGAGCAGTACTTC.

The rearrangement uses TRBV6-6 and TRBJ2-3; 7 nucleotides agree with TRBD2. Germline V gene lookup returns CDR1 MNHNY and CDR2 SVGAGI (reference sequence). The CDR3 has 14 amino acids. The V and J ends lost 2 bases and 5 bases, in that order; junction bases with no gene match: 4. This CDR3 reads CASSYGEGRDTQYF. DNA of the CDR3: TGTGCCAGCAGTTACGGGGAGGGGAGAGATACGCAGTATTTT.

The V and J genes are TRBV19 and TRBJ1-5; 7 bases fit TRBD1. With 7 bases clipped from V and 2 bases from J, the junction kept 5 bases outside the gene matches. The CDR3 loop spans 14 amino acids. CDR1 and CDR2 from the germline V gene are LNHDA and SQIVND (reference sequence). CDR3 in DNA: TGTGCCAGTACTAAAGGGACAGGCAATCAGCCCCAGCATTTT. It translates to CASTKGTGNQPQHF.

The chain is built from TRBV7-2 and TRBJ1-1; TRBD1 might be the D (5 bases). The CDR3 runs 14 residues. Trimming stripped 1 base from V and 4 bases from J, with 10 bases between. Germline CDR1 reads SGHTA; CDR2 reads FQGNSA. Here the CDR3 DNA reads TGTGCCAGCAGCTTAGAGATGACAGCCACTGAAGCTTTCTTT. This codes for CASSLEMTATEAFF.

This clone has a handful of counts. In nucleotides, the CDR3 is TGTGCCAGCTCACCTGACAGAAATGAAAAACTGTTTTTT. It is translated as CASSPDRNEKLFF. The J gene is TRBJ1-4, the V gene TRBV18; weak D call: TRBD1 (5 bases). The CDR3 has 13 residues. CDR1 is KGHSH, CDR2 LQKENI, per germline. V lost 3 bases and J 5 bases, leaving 7 bases between the germline ends.

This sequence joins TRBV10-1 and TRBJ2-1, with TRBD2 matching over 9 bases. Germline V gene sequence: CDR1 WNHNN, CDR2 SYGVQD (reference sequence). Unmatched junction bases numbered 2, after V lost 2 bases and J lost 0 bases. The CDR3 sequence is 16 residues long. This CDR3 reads CASSETSGHSYNEQFF. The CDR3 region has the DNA TGCGCCAGCAGTGAGACTAGCGGGCACTCCTACAATGAGCAGTTCTTC.

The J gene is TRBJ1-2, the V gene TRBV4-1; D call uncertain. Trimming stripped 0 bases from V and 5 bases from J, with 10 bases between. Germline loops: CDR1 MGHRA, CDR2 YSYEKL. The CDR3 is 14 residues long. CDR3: CASSQETAQYGYTF. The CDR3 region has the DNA TGCGCCAGCAGCCAAGAAACAGCTCAATATGGCTACACCTTC.

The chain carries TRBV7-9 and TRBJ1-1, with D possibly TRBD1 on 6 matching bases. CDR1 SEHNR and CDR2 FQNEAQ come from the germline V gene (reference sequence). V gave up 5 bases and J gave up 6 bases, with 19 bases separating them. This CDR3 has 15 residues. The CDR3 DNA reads TGTGCCAGCAGCCCCCGAGGGGGGGGGTCGGCTGAAGCTTTCTTT. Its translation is CASSPRGGGSAEAFF.

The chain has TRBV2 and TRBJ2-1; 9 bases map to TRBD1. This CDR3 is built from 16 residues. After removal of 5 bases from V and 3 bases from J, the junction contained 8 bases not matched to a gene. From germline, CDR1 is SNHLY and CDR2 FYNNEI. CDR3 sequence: CASSNLQGAYYNEQFF. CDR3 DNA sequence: TGTGCCAGCAGTAATCTACAGGGGGCTTACTACAATGAGCAGTTCTTC.

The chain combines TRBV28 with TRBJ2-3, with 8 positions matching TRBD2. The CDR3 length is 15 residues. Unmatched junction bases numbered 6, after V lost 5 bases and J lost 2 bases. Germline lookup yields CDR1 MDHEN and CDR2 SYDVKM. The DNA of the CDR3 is TGTGCCAGCAGTCCCTTAGCGGGATCCACAGATACGCAGTATTTT. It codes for CASSPLAGSTDTQYF.

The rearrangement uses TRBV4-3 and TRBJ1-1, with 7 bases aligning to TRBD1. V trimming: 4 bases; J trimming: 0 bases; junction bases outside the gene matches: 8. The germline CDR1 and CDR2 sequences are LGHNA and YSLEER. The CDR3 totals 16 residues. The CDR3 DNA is TGCGCCAGCAGCCTAGTACAGGGGAGCATGAACACTGAAGCTTTCTTT. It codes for CASSLVQGSMNTEAFF.

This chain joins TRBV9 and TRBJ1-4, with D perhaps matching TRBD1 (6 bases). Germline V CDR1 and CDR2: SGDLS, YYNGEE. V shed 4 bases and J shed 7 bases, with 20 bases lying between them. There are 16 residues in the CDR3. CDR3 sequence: CASSPRGGSMGEKLFF. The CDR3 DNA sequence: TGTGCCAGCAGCCCACGCGGGGGCTCAATGGGTGAAAAACTGTTTTTT.

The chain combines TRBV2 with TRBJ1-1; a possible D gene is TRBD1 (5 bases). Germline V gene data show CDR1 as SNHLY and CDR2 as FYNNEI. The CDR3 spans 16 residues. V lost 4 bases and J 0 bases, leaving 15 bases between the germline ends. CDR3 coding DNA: TGTGCCAGCAGTGTAACAACAGGCTTAATGAACACTGAAGCTTTCTTT. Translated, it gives CASSVTTGLMNTEAFF.

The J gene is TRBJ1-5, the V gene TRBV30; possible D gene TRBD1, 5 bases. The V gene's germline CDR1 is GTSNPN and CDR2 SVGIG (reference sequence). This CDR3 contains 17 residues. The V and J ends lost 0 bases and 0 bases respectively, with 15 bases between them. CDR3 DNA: TGTGCCTGGAGTGTAGGGGCCTCAAGGAGTAGCAATCAGCCCCAGCATTTT. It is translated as CAWSVGASRSSNQPQHF.

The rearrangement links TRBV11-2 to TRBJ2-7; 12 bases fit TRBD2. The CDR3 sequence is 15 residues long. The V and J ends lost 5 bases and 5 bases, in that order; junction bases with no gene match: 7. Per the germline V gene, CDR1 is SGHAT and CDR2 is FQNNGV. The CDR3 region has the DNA TGTGCCAGCAGCACTCTAGCGGGGGGGCCTAACGAGCAGTACTTC. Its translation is CASSTLAGGPNEQYF.